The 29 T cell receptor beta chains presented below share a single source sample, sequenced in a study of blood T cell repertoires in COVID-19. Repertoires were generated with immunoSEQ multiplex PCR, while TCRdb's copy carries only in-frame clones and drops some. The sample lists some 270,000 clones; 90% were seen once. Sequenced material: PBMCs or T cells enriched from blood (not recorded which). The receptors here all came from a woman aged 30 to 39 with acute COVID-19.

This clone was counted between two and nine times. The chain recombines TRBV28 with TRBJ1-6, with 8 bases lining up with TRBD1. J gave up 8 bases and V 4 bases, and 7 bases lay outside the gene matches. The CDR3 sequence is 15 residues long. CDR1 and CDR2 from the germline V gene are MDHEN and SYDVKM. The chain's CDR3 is CASSSGTGGYSPLHF. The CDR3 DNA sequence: TGTGCCAGCAGTTCAGGTACAGGGGGTTATTCACCCCTCCACTTT.

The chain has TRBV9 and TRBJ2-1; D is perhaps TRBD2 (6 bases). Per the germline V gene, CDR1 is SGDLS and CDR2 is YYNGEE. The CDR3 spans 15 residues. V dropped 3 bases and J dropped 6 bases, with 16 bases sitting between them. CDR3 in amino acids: CASSAPETSFNEQFF. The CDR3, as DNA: TGTGCCAGCAGCGCCCCAGAGACTAGTTTCAATGAGCAGTTCTTC.

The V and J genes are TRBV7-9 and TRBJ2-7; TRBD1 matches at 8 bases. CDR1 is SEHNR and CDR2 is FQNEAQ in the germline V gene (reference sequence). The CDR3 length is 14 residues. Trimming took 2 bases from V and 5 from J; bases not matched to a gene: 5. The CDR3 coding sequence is TGTGCCAGCAGCTTAAGACAGGGGTTCCACGAGCAGTACTTC. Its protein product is CASSLRQGFHEQYF.

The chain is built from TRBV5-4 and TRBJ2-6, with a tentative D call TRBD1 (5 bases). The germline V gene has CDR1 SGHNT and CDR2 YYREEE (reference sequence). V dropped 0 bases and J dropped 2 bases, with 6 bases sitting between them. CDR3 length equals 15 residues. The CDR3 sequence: CASSLEGAGANVLTF. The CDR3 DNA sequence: TGTGCCAGCAGCTTGGAAGGGGCTGGGGCCAACGTCCTGACTTTC.

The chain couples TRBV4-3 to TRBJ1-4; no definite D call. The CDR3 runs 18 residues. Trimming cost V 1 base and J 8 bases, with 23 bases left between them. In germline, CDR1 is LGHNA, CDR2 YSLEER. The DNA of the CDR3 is TGCGCCAGCAGCCAAGCCAAAACCCGACCCCTAGGAAACGAAAAACTGTTTTTT. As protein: CASSQAKTRPLGNEKLFF.

CDR3 sequence reads: CASSARGMQVYNEQFF. The CDR3 DNA is TGTGCCAGTAGTGCCAGGGGGATGCAGGTCTACAATGAGCAGTTCTTC. This chain uses TRBV19 with TRBJ2-1, with 7 bases aligning to TRBD1. The junction had 10 bases not matched to a gene; V was cut back by 5 bases and J by 3 bases. The germline V gene has CDR1 LNHDA and CDR2 SQIVND (reference sequence). The CDR3 spans 16 residues.

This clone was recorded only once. The CDR3 loop is CASSLTAGAAGEQYF. The CDR3 region has the DNA TGTGCCAGCAGCCTGACGGCGGGAGCGGCGGGAGAGCAGTACTTC. The chain carries TRBV9 and TRBJ2-7; 7 bases agree with TRBD2. J gave up 7 bases and V 4 bases, and 14 bases lay outside the gene matches. CDR1 is SGDLS and CDR2 is YYNGEE in the germline V gene. The CDR3 has 15 amino acids.

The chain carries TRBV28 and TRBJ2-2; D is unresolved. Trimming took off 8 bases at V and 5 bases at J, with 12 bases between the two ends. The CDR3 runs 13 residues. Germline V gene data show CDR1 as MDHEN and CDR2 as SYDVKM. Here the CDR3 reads CASPAPGTGELFF. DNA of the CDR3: TGTGCCAGCCCCGCGCCGGGTACCGGGGAGCTGTTTTTT.

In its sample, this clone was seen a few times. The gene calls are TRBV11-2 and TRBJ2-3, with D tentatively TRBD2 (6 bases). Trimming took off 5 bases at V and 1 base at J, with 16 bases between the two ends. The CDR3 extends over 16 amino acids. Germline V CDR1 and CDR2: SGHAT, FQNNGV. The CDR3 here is CASSPLSGVGTDTQYF. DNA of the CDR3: TGTGCCAGCAGCCCCTTATCGGGGGTGGGCACAGATACGCAGTATTTT.

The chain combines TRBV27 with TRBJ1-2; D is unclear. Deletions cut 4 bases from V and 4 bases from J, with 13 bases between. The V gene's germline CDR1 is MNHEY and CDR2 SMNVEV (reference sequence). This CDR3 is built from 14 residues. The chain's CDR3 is CASSSRQESYGYTF. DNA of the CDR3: TGTGCCAGCAGTTCCAGACAAGAAAGCTATGGCTACACCTTC.

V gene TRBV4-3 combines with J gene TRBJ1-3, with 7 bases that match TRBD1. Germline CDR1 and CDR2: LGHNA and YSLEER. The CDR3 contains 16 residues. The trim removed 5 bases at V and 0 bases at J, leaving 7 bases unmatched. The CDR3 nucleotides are TGCGCCAGCAGCTTAATACAGGGGACCTCTGGAAACACCATATATTTT. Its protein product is CASSLIQGTSGNTIYF.

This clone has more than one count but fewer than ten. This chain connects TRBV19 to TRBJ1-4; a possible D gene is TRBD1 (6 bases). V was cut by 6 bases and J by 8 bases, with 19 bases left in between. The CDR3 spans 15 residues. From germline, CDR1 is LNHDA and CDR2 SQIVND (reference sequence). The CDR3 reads CASRPDRNPLEKLFF. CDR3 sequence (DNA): TGTGCCAGTAGACCCGACAGGAACCCCCTCGAAAAACTGTTTTTT.

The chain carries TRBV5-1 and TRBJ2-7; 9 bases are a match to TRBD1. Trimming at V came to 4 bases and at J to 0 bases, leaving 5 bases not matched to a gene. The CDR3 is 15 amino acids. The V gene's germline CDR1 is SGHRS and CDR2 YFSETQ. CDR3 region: CASSNGQGPSYEQYF. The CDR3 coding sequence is TGCGCCAGCAGCAACGGACAGGGGCCCTCCTACGAGCAGTACTTC.

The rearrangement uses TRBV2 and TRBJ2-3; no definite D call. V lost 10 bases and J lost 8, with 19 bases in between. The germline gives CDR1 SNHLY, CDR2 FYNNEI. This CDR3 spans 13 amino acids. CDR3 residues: CATSEAVEGTQYF. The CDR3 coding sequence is TGTGCCACCTCAGAGGCCGTCGAAGGTACGCAGTATTTT. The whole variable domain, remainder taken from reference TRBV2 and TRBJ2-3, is EPEVTQTPSHQVTQMGQEVILRCVPISNHLYFYWYRQILGQKVEFLVSFYNNEISEKSEIFDDQFSVERPDGSNFTLKIRSTKLEDSAMYFCATSEAVEGTQYFGPGTRLTVL.

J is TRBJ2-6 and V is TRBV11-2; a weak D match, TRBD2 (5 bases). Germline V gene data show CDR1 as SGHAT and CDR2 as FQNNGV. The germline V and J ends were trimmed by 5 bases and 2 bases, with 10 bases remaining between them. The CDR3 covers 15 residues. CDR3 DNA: TGTGCCAGCAGCCGGGGTCTAGCTGGGGCCAACGTCCTGACTTTC. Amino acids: CASSRGLAGANVLTF.

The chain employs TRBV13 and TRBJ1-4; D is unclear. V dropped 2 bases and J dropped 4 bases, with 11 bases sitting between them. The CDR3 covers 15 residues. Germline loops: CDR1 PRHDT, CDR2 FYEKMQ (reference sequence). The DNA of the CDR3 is TGTGCCAGCAGCTTATCGTCGGCGGGTAATGAAAAACTGTTTTTT. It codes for CASSLSSAGNEKLFF.

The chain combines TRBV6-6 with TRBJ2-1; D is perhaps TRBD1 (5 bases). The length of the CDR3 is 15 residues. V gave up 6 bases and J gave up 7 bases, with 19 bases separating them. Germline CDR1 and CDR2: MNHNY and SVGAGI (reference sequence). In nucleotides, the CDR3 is TGTGCCAGCAGCCCCCGTCTGGGGCTGGGAAATGAGCAGTTCTTC. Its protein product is CASSPRLGLGNEQFF.

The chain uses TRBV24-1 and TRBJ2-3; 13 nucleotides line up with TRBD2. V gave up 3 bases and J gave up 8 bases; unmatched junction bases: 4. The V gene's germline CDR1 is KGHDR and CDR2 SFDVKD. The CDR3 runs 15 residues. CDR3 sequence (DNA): TGTGCCACCAGTGATGGACTAGCGGGAGCTGGTACGCAGTATTTT. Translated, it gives CATSDGLAGAGTQYF.

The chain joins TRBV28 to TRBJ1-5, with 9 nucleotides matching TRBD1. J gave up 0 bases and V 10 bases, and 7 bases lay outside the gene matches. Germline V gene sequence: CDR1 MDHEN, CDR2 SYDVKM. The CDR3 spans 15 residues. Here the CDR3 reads CAIGQGHYSNQPQHF. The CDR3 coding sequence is TGTGCCATCGGACAGGGGCATTATAGCAATCAGCCCCAGCATTTT.

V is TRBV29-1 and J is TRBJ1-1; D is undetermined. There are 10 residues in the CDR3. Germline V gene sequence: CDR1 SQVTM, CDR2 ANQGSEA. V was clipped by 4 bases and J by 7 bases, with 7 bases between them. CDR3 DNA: TGCAGCGTTGGAGGTATTGAAGCTTTCTTT. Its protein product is CSVGGIEAFF.

In DNA, the CDR3 is TGCAGTGCTAGGCAGGGTTCGGTC. Translation gives CSARQGSV. The chain uses TRBV20-1 and TRBJ2-7; D is possibly TRBD1 (5 bases). The V gene's germline CDR1 is DFQATT and CDR2 SNEGSKA (reference sequence). This CDR3 region has 8 residues.

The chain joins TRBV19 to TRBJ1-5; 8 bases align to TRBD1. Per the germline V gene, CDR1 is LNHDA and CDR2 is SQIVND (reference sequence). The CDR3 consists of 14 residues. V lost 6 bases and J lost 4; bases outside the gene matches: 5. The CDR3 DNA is TGTGCCAGTAGCCAGGGGGCAGGTAATCAGCCCCAGCATTTT. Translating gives CASSQGAGNQPQHF.

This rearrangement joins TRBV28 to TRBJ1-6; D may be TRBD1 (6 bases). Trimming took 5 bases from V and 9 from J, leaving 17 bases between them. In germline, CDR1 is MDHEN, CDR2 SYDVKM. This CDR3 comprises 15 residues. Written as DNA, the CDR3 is TGTGCCAGCAGTCCTCCAGGGGACCATAGTTCACCCCTCCACTTT. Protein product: CASSPPGDHSSPLHF. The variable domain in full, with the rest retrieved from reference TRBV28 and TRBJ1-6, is DVKVTQSSRYLVKRTGEKVFLECVQDMDHENMFWYRQDPGLGLRLIYFSYDVKMKEKGDIPEGYSVSREKKERFSLILESASTNQTSMYLCASSPPGDHSSPLHFGNGTRLTVT.

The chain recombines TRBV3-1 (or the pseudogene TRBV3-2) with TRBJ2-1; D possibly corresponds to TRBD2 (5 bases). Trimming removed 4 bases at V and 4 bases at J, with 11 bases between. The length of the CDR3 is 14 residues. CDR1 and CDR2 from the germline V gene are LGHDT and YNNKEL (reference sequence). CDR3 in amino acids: CASSPPWEYNEQFF. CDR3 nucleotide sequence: TGTGCCAGCAGCCCTCCGTGGGAGTACAATGAGCAGTTCTTC.

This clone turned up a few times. CDR3 in amino acids: CATGTSGSTDTQYF. In DNA, the CDR3 is TGTGCCACCGGGACTAGCGGGAGCACAGATACGCAGTATTTT. The chain couples TRBV6-5 to TRBJ2-3; 12 nucleotides align to TRBD2. This CDR3 has 14 amino acids. The V gene end was trimmed by 10 bases and the J gene end by 0 bases; junction bases not matched to a gene: 2. Germline-derived CDR1 and CDR2 are MNHEY and SVGAGI.

The DNA of the CDR3 is TGTGCCAGCTCAATAAAGACAGGGGGAAACACCATATATTTT. This translates into CASSIKTGGNTIYF. The rearrangement uses TRBV28 and TRBJ1-3, with 7 bases matching TRBD1. The V and J ends lost 8 bases and 4 bases, in that order; junction bases with no gene match: 8. Germline V gene lookup returns CDR1 MDHEN and CDR2 SYDVKM. The CDR3 is 14 residues long.

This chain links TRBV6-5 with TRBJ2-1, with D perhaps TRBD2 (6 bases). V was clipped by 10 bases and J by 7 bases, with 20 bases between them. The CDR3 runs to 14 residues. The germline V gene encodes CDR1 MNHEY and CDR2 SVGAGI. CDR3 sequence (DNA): TGTGCCACCACTAGCTTTGCCAGCGGTAATGAGCAGTTCTTC. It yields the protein CATTSFASGNEQFF.

The CDR3 region has the DNA TGTGCCAGCAGCCCATCCGGGGGGAGTTTCTACGAGCAGTACTTC. Protein: CASSPSGGSFYEQYF. The chain recombines TRBV7-9 with TRBJ2-7; 7 positions match TRBD2. The germline V gene has CDR1 SEHNR and CDR2 FQNEAQ (reference sequence). The CDR3 extends over 15 amino acids. V lost 5 bases, J lost 3 bases, and 10 bases stayed unmatched.

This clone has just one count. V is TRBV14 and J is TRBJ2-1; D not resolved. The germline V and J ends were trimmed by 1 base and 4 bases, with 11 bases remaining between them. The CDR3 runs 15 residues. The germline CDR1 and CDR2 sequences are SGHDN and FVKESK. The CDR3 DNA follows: TGTGCCAGCAGCCAAGGACTGCTGACTTACAATGAGCAGTTCTTC. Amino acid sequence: CASSQGLLTYNEQFF. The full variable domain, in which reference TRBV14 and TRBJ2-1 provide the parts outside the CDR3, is EAGVTQFPSHSVIEKGQTVTLRCDPISGHDNLYWYRRVMGKEIKFLLHFVKESKQDESGMPNNRFLAERTGGTYSTLKVQPAELEDSGVYFCASSQGLLTYNEQFFGPGTRLTVL.